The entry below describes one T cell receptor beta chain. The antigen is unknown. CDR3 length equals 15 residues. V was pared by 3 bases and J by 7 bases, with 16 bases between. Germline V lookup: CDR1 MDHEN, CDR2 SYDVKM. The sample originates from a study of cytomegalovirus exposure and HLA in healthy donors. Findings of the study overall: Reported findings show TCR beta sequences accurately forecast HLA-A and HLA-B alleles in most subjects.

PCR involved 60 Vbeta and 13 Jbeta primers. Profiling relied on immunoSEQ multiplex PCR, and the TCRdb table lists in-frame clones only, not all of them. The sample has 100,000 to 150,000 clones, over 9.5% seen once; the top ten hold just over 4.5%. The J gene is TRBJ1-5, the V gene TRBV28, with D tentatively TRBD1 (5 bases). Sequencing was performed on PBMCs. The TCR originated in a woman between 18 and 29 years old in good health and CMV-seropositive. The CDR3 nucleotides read TGTGCCAGCAGTTTTATCTTCCCCGGGGGGCAGCCCCAGCATTTT. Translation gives CASSFIFPGGQPQHF.